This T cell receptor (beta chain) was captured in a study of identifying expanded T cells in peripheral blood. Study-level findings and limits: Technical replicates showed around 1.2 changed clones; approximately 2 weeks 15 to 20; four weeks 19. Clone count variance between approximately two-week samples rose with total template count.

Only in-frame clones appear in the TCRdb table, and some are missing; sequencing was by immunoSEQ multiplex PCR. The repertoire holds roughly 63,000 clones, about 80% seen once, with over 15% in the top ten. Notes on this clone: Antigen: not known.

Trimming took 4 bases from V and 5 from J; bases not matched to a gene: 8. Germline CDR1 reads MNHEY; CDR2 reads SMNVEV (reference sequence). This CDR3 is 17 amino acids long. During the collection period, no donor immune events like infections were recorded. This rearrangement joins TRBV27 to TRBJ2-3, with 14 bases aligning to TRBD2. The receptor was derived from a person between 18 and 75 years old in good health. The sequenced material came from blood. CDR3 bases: TGTGCCAGCAGTTCCCCGGGACTAGCGGGAGAAAGAGATACGCAGTATTTT. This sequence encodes CASSSPGLAGERDTQYF.